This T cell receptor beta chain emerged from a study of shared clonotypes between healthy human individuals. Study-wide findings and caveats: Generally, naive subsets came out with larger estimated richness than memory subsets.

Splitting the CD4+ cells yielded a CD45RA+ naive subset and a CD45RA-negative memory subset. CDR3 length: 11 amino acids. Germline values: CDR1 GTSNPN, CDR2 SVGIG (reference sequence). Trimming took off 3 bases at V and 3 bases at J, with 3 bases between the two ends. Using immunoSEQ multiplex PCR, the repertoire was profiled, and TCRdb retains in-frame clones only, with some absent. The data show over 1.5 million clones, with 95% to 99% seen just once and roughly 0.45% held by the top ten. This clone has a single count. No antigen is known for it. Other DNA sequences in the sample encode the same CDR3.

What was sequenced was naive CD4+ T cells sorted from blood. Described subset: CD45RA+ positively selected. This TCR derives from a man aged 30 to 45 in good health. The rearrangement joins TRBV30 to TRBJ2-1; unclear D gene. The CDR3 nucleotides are TGTGCCTGGAGGAGCTACAATGAGCAGTTCTTC. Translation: CAWRSYNEQFF.